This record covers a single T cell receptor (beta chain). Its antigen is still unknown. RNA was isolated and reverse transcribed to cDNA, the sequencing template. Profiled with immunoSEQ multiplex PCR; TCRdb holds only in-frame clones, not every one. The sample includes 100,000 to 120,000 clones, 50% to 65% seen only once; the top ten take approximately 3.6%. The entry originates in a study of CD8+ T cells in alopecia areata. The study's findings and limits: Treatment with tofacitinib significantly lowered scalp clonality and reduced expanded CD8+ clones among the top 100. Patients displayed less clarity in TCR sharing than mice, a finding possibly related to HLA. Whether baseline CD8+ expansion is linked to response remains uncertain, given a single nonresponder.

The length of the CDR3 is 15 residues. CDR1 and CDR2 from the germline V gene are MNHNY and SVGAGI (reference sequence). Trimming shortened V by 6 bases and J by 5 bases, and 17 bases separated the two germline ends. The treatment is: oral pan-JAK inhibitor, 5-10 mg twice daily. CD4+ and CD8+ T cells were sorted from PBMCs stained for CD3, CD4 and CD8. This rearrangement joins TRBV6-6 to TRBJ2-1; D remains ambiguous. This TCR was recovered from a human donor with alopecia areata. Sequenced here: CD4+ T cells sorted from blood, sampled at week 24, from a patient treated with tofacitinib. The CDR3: CASSPLGNANNEQFF. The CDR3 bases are TGTGCCAGCAGCCCCCTCGGTAACGCCAACAATGAGCAGTTCTTC.